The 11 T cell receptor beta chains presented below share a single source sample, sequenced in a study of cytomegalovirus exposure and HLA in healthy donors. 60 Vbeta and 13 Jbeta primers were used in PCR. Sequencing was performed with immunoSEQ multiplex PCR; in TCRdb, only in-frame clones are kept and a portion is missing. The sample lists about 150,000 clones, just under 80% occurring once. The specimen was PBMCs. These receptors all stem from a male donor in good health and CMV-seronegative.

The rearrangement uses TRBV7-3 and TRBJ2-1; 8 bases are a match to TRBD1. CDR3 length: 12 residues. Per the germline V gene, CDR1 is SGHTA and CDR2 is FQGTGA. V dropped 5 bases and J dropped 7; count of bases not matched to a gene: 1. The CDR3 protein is CASSQGANEQFF. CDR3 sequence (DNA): TGTGCCAGCAGCCAGGGGGCGAATGAGCAGTTCTTC.

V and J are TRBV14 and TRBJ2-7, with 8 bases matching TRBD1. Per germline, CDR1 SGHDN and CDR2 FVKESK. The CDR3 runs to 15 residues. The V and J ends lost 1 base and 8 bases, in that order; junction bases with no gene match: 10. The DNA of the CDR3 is TGTGCCAGCAGCCAAGGGGTAGGACAGGGATTCAAGCAGTACTTC. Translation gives CASSQGVGQGFKQYF. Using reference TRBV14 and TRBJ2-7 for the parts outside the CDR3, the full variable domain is EAGVTQFPSHSVIEKGQTVTLRCDPISGHDNLYWYRRVMGKEIKFLLHFVKESKQDESGMPNNRFLAERTGGTYSTLKVQPAELEDSGVYFCASSQGVGQGFKQYFGPGTRLTVT.

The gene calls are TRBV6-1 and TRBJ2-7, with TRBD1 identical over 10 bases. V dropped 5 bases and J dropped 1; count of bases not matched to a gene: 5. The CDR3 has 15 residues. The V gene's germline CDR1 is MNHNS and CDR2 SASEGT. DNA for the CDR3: TGTGCCAGCAGTATACCGGGACAGGGGTCCTACGAGCAGTACTTC. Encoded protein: CASSIPGQGSYEQYF.

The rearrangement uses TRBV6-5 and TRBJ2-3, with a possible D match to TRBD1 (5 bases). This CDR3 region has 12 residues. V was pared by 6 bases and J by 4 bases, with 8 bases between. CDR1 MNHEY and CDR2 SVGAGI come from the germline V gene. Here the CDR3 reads CASRDTADTQYF. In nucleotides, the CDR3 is TGTGCCAGCAGGGACACCGCAGATACGCAGTATTTT.

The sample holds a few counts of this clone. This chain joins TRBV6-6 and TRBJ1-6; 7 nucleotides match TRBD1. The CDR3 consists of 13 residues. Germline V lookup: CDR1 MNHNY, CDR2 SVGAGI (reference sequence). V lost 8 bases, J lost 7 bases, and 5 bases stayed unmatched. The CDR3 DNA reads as TGTGCCAGCTCGGGACAGACCAATTCACCCCTCCACTTT. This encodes CASSGQTNSPLHF.

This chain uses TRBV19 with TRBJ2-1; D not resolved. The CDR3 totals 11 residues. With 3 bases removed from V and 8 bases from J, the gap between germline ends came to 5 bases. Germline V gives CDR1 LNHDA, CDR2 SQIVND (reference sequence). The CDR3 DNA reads TGTGCCAGTAGTATCTCCCATGAGCAGTTCTTC. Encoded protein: CASSISHEQFF.

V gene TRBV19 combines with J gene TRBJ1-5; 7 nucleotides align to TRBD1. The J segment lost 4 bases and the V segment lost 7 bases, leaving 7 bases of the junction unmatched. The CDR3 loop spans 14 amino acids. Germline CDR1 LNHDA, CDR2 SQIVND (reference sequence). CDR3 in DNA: TGTGCCAGTACCCTATGGGGACAGAATCAGCCCCAGCATTTT. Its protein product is CASTLWGQNQPQHF.

In nucleotides, the CDR3 is TGTGCCAGCAGCATCACTAGCGGGGAATACAATGAGCAGTTCTTC. It encodes CASSITSGEYNEQFF. V gene TRBV11-2 combines with J gene TRBJ2-1; 10 bases fit TRBD2. This CDR3 has 15 amino acids. The J segment lost 4 bases and the V segment lost 5 bases, leaving 5 bases of the junction unmatched. CDR1 is SGHAT and CDR2 is FQNNGV in the germline V gene.

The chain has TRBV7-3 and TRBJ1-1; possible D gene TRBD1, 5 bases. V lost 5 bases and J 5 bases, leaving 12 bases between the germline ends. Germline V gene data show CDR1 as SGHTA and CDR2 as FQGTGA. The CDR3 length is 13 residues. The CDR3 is CASSLAWGTEAFF. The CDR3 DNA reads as TGTGCCAGCAGCCTAGCGTGGGGGACTGAAGCTTTCTTT.

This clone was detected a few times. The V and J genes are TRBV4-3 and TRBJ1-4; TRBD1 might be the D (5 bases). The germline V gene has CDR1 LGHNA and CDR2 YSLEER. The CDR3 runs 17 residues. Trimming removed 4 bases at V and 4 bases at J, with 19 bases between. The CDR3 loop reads CASSLRYRRQGNEKLFF. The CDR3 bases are TGCGCCAGCAGCCTTAGATACAGGCGTCAGGGTAATGAAAAACTGTTTTTT.

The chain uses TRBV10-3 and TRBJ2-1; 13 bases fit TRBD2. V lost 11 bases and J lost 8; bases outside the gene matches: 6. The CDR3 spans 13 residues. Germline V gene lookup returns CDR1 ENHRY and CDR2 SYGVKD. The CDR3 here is CAATSGGADEQFF. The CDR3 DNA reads TGTGCCGCCACTAGCGGGGGGGCCGATGAGCAGTTCTTC.